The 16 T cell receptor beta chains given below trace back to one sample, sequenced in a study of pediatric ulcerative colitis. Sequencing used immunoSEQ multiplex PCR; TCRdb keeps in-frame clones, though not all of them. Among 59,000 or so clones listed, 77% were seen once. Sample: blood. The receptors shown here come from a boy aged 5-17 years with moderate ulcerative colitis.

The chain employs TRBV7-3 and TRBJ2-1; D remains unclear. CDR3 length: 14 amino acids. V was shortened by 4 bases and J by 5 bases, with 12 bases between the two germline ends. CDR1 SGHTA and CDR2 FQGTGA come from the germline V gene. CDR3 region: CASSSLLPNNEQFF. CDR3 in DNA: TGTGCCAGCAGCTCCCTGTTGCCCAACAATGAGCAGTTCTTC.

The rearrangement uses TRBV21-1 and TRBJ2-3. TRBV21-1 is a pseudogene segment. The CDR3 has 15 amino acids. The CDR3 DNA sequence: TGTGCCACCATCAGCCATGGGCGGCTGGTCGATACGCAGTATTTT. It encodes CATISHGRLVDTQYF.

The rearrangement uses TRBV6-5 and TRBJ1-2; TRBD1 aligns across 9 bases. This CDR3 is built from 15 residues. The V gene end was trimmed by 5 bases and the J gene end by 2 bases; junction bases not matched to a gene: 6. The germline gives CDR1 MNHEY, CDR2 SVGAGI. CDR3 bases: TGTGCCAGCAGTCAGGACAGGGGTGGCAACTATGGCTACACCTTC. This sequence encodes CASSQDRGGNYGYTF.

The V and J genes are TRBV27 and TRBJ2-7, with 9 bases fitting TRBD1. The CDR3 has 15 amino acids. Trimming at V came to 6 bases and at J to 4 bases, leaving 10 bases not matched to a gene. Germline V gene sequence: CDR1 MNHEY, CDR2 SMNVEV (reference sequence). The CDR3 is CASSQGQGFWYEQYF. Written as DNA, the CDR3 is TGTGCCAGCAGCCAAGGACAGGGGTTCTGGTACGAGCAGTACTTC.

The CDR3 reads CASTHTGRTNSPLHF. Here the CDR3 DNA reads TGTGCCAGCACCCACACAGGACGGACAAATTCACCCCTCCACTTT. The chain links TRBV7-9 to TRBJ1-6; a possible D gene is TRBD1 (5 bases). Germline values: CDR1 SEHNR, CDR2 FQNEAQ (reference sequence). This CDR3 is 15 amino acids long. Trimming took off 7 bases at V and 7 bases at J, with 17 bases between the two ends.

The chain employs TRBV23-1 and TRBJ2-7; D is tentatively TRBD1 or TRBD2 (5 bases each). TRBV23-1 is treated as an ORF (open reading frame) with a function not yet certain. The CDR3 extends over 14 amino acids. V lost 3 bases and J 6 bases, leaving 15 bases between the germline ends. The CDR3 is CASSQGHLGREQYF. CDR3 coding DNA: TGCGCCAGCAGTCAGGGGCATCTGGGACGCGAGCAGTACTTC.

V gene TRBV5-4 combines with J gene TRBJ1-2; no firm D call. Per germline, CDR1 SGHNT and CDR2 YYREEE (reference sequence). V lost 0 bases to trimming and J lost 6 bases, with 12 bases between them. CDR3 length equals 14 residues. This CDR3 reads CASSLVGISHGYTF. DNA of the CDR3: TGTGCCAGCAGCTTGGTGGGGATCAGTCATGGCTACACCTTC. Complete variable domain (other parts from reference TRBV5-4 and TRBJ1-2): ETGVTQSPTHLIKTRGQQVTLRCSSQSGHNTVSWYQQALGQGPQFIFQYYREEENGRGNFPPRFSGLQFPNYSSELNVNALELDDSALYLCASSLVGISHGYTFGSGTRLTVV.

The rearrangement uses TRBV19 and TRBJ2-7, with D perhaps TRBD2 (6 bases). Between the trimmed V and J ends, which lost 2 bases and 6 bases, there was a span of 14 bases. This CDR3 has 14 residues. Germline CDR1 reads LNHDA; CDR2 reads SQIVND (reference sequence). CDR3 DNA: TGTGCCAGTAGTATAAGGGCGGGACCCCGCGAGCAGTACTTC. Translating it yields CASSIRAGPREQYF.

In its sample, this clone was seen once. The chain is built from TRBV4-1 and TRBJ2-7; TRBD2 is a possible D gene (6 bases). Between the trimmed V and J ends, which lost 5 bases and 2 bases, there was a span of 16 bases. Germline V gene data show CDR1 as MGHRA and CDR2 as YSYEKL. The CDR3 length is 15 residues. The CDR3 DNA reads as TGCGCCAGCAGCGACCCCGGGACTGTTACCTACGAGCAGTACTTC. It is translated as CASSDPGTVTYEQYF.

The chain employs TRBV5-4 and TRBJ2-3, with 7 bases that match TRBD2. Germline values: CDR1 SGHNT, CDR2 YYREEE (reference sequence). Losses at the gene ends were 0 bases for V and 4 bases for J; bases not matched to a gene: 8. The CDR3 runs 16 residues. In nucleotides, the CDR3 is TGTGCCAGCAGCTTGGGTGCGGGGGTGGGGGCAGATACGCAGTATTTT. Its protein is CASSLGAGVGADTQYF.

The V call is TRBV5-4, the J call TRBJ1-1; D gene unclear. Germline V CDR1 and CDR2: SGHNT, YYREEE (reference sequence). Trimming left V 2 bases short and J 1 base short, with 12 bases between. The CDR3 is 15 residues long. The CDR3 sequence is CASSLNRAGNTEAFF. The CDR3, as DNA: TGTGCCAGCAGCTTAAACCGGGCCGGGAACACTGAAGCTTTCTTT.

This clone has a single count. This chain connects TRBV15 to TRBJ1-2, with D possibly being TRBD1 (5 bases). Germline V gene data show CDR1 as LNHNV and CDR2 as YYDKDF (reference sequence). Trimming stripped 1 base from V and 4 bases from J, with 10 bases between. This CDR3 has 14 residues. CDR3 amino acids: CATSRVRDFYGYTF. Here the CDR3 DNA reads TGTGCCACCAGCAGAGTTAGGGACTTCTATGGCTACACCTTC. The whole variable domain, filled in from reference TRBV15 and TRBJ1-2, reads DAMVIQNPRYQVTQFGKPVTLSCSQTLNHNVMYWYQQKSSQAPKLLFHYYDKDFNNEADTPDNFQSRRPNTSFCFLDIRSPGLGDTAMYLCATSRVRDFYGYTFGSGTRLTVV.

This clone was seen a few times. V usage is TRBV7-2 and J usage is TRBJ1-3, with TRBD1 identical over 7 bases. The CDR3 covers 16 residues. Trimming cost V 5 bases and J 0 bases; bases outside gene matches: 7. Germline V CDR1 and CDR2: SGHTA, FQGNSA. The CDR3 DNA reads TGTGCCAGCAGCGGAAGAACAGGGGTCTCTGGAAACACCATATATTTT. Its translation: CASSGRTGVSGNTIYF.

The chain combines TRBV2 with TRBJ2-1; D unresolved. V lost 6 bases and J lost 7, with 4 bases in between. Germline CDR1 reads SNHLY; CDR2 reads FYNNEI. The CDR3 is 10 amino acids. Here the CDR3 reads CASRENEQFF. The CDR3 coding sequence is TGTGCCAGCAGGGAGAATGAGCAGTTCTTC.

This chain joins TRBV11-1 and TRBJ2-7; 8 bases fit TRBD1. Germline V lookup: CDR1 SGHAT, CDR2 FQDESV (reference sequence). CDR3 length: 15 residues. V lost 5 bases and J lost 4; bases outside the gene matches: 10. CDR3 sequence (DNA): TGTGCCAGCAGCGTTAACAGGGGGGTAACATACGAGCAGTACTTC. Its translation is CASSVNRGVTYEQYF.

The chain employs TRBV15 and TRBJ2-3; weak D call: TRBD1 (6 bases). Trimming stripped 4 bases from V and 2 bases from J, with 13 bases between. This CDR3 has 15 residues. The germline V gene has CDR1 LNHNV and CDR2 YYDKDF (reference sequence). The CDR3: CATSKRQVVTDTQYF. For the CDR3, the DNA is TGTGCCACCAGCAAACGACAGGTAGTCACAGATACGCAGTATTTT.